This T cell receptor (beta chain) originates from a study of blood T cell repertoires in COVID-19. About the study: The United States, Italy and Spain were the sources of the acute and convalescent COVID-19 samples. T cells, B-cell-depleted T cells, or PBMCs provided the cDNA or gDNA that served as material.

The CDR3 totals 12 residues. The germline V gene encodes CDR1 LGHDT and CDR2 YNNKEL (reference sequence). Trimming cost V 1 base and J 10 bases, with 10 bases left between them. In the original analysis: Amplification of reference gene primers provided the estimated nucleated cell counts. The assay was immunoSEQ multiplex PCR, and TCRdb's table has in-frame clones only and misses some. V, J and clone size were drawn from that table, and D and trimming were deduced from the DNA. The sample lists 190,000 or so clones, approximately 86% occurring once. The source is a young woman with active or convalescent COVID-19. V and J are TRBV3-1 (or the pseudogene TRBV3-2) and TRBJ1-1, with D possibly being TRBD1 (5 bases). Sequenced material: peripheral blood. The CDR3 DNA sequence: TGTGCCAGCAGCCAAGTAGGGGCTGGAGCTTTCTTT. Amino acids: CASSQVGAGAFF.